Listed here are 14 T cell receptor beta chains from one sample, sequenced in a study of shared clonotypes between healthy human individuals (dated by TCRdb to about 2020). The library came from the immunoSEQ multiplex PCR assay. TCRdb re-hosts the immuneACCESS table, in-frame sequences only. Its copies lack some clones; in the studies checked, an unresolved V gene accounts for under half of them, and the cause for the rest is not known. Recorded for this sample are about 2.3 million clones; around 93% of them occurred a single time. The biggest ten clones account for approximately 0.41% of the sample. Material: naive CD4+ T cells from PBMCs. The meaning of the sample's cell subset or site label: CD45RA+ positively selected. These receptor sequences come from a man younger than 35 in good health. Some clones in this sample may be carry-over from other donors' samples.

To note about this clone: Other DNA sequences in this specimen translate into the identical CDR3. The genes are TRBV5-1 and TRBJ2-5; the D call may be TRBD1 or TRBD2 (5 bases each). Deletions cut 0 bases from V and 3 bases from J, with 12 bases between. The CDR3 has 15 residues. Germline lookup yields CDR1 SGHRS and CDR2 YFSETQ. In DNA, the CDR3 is TGCGCCAGCAGCTTGGTCGCCGGGACGGAAGAGACCCAGTACTTC. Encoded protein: CASSLVAGTEETQYF.

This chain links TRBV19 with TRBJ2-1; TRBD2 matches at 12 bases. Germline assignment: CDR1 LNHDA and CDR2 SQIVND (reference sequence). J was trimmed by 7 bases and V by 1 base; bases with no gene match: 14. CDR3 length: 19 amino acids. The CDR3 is CASSIGGLAGPLYVNEQFF. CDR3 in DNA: TGTGCCAGTAGTATAGGAGGACTAGCGGGACCCCTTTATGTGAATGAGCAGTTCTTC.

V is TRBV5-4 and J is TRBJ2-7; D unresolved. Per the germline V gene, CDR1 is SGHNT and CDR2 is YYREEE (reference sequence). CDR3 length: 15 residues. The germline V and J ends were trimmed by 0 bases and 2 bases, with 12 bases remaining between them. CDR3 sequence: CASSLGSRSPYEQYF. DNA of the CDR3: TGTGCCAGCAGCTTGGGGAGTAGGTCACCCTACGAGCAGTACTTC.

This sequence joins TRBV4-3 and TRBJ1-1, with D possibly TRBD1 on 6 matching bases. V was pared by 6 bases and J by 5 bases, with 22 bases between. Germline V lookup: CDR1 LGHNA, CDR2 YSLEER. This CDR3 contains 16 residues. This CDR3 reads CASSLGGGRGYTEAFF. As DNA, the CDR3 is TGCGCCAGCAGTCTTGGGGGTGGCAGGGGATATACTGAAGCTTTCTTT.

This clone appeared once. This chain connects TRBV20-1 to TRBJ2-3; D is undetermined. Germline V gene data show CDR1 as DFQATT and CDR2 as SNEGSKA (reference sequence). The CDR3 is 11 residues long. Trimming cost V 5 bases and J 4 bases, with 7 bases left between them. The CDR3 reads CSAGPPDTQYF. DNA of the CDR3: TGCAGTGCTGGCCCCCCAGATACGCAGTATTTT.

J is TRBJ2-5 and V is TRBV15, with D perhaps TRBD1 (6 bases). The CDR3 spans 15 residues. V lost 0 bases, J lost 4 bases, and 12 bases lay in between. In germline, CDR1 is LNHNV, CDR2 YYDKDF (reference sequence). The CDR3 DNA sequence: TGTGCCACCAGCAGAGACGGGAACAGGGCAGAGACCCAGTACTTC. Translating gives CATSRDGNRAETQYF.

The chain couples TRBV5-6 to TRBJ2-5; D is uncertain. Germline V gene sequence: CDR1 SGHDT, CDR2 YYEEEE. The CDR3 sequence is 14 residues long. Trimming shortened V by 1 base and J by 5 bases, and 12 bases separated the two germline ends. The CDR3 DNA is TGTGCCAGCAGCTTGCGAGAAATCGGGGAGACCCAGTACTTC. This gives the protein CASSLREIGETQYF.

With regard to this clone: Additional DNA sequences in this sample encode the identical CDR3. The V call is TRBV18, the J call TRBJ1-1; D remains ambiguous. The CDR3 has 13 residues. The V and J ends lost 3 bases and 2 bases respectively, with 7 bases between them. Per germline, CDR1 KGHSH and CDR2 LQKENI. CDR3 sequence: CASSPRVNTEAFF. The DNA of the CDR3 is TGTGCCAGCTCACCGCGGGTAAACACTGAAGCTTTCTTT.

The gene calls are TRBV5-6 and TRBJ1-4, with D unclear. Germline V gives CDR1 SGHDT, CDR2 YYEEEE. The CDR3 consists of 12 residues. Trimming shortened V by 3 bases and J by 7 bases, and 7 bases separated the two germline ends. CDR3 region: CASSSRGEKLFF. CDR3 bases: TGTGCCAGCAGCTCCCGCGGTGAAAAACTGTTTTTT.

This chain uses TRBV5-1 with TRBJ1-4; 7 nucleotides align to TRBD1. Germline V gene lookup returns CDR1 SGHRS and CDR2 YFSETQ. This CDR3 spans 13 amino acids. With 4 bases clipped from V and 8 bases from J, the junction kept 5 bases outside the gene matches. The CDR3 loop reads CASSPDRREKLFF. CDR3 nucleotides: TGCGCCAGCAGCCCGGACAGGAGGGAAAAACTGTTTTTT.

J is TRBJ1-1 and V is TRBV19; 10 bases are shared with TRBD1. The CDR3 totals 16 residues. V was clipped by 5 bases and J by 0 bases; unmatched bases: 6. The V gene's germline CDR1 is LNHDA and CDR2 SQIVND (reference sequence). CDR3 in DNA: TGTGCCAGTAGTTTTCGACAGGGGGCGGTGAACACTGAAGCTTTCTTT. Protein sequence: CASSFRQGAVNTEAFF.

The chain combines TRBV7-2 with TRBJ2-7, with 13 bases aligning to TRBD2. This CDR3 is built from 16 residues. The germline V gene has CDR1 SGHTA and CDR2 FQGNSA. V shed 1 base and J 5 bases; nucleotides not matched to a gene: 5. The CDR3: CASSLVGTSGADEQYF. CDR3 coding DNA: TGTGCCAGCAGCTTAGTAGGGACTAGCGGGGCAGACGAGCAGTACTTC.

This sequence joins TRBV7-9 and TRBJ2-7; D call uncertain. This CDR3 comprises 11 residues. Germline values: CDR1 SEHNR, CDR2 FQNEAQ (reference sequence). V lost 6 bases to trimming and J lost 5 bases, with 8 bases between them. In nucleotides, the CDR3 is TGTGCCAGCAGTATCAAGGACGAGCAGTACTTC. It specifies CASSIKDEQYF.

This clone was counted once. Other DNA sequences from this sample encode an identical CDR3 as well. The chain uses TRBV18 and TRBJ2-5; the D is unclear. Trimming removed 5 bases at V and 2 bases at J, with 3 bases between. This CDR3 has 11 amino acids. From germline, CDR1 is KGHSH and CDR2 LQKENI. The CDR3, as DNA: TGTGCCAGCTCAATTCAAGAGACCCAGTACTTC. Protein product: CASSIQETQYF.